The 22 T cell receptor beta chains listed next were all sequenced from one sample in a study of control samples from healthy donors and cancer patients. Method: immunoSEQ multiplex PCR; TCRdb's copy keeps in-frame clones and lacks some. Of under 85,000 clones listed, approximately 89% are singletons. Sequenced sample: PBMCs. These TCRs come from a man in his fifties or sixties with colorectal cancer.

This clone was recorded only once. The chain uses TRBV6-5 and TRBJ1-2; D is perhaps TRBD1 (6 bases). Germline-derived CDR1 and CDR2 are MNHEY and SVGAGI. The length of the CDR3 is 16 residues. Deletions cut 3 bases from V and 6 bases from J, with 20 bases between. CDR3 nucleotides: TGTGCCAGCAGTTATCGGGGGAAGGGGGGCGGGGATGGCTACACCTTC. Translating it yields CASSYRGKGGGDGYTF.

The V call is TRBV5-1, the J call TRBJ1-1, with D maybe TRBD1 (6 bases). The germline gives CDR1 SGHRS, CDR2 YFSETQ. V lost 0 bases to trimming and J lost 0 bases, with 9 bases between them. The CDR3 covers 15 residues. The chain's CDR3 is CASSLDGDMNTEAFF. The CDR3 DNA reads TGCGCCAGCAGCTTGGACGGGGACATGAACACTGAAGCTTTCTTT. Drawing the rest from reference TRBV5-1 and TRBJ1-1, the complete variable domain is KAGVTQTPRYLIKTRGQQVTLSCSPISGHRSVSWYQQTPGQGLQFLFEYFSETQRNKGNFPGRFSGRQFSNSRSEMNVSTLELGDSALYLCASSLDGDMNTEAFFGQGTRLTVV.

This chain connects TRBV5-1 to TRBJ1-2; 8 positions match TRBD1. Germline V lookup: CDR1 SGHRS, CDR2 YFSETQ. With V trimmed by 2 bases and J by 4 bases, 4 bases remained unmatched. This CDR3 is 14 amino acids long. The CDR3 bases are TGCGCCAGCAGCTTCTCCGGGACAGGCTATGGCTACACCTTC. This codes for CASSFSGTGYGYTF.

The chain carries TRBV7-3 and TRBJ1-4; D is undetermined. The CDR3 covers 15 residues. Trimming took 2 bases from V and 7 from J, leaving 14 bases between them. Germline V gene data show CDR1 as SGHTA and CDR2 as FQGTGA. CDR3 amino acids: CASSLPHSRSEKLFF. For the CDR3, the DNA is TGTGCCAGCAGCTTACCCCACTCGAGGAGTGAAAAACTGTTTTTT.

This chain uses TRBV5-4 with TRBJ2-1; TRBD1 aligns across 9 bases. The V and J ends lost 6 bases and 4 bases, in that order; junction bases with no gene match: 5. The CDR3 is 14 residues long. Per germline, CDR1 SGHNT and CDR2 YYREEE (reference sequence). Written as DNA, the CDR3 is TGTGCCAGCACCCAACAGGGGGCATACAATGAGCAGTTCTTC. It encodes CASTQQGAYNEQFF.

The chain uses TRBV9 and TRBJ1-1; no firm D call. The germline V gene has CDR1 SGDLS and CDR2 YYNGEE. The ends were cut back, 4 bases at V and 0 bases at J, with 16 bases in the middle. There are 16 residues in the CDR3. The CDR3, as DNA: TGTGCCAGCAGCCCCCTCTTCGGCACAATGAACACTGAAGCTTTCTTT. It yields the protein CASSPLFGTMNTEAFF. Supplemented by reference TRBV9 and TRBJ1-1, the full variable domain reads DSGVTQTPKHLITATGQRVTLRCSPRSGDLSVYWYQQSLDQGLQFLIQYYNGEERAKGNILERFSAQQFPDLHSELNLSSLELGDSALYFCASSPLFGTMNTEAFFGQGTRLTVV.

The rearrangement uses TRBV24-1 and TRBJ1-2; TRBD1 might be the D (5 bases). The CDR3 has 15 residues. Looked up from germline, CDR1 is KGHDR and CDR2 is SFDVKD. Trimming removed 5 bases from V and 8 bases from J, with 20 bases in between. The CDR3 coding sequence is TGTGCCACCAGTGGCCCCGAGGCAGTGCGGGGCGGCTACACCTTC. Protein: CATSGPEAVRGGYTF.

This chain connects TRBV5-5 to TRBJ1-1, with TRBD1 matching 8 bases. This CDR3 contains 15 residues. Germline CDR1 SGHKS, CDR2 YYEKEE (reference sequence). The V segment lost 4 bases and the J segment 3 bases; nucleotides outside the gene matches: 8. In DNA, the CDR3 is TGTGCCAGCAGCACCTTCAGGGGGCCGTACACTGAAGCTTTCTTT. Residues: CASSTFRGPYTEAFF.

V is TRBV7-8 and J is TRBJ1-1; no reliable D call. The CDR3 runs 15 residues. The germline V and J ends were trimmed by 1 base and 0 bases, with 9 bases remaining between them. The germline V gene has CDR1 SGHVS and CDR2 FQNEAQ. The CDR3 DNA sequence: TGTGCCAGCAGCTTAGTTCCGGGAATGAACACTGAAGCTTTCTTT. This codes for CASSLVPGMNTEAFF.

The gene calls are TRBV4-1 and TRBJ2-7; D ambiguous. CDR3 size: 14 residues. The V gene lost 1 base and the J gene lost 0 bases, with 7 bases spanning the gap. Looked up from germline, CDR1 is MGHRA and CDR2 is YSYEKL. This chain's CDR3 is CASSQADTSYEQYF. CDR3 nucleotide sequence: TGCGCCAGCAGCCAAGCCGACACCTCCTACGAGCAGTACTTC.

The chain carries TRBV6-5 and TRBJ1-2; weak D call: TRBD1 (6 bases). The V and J ends lost 5 bases and 0 bases respectively, with 13 bases between them. There are 15 residues in the CDR3. Germline V gives CDR1 MNHEY, CDR2 SVGAGI. The CDR3 here is CASSTQDRANYGYTF. The CDR3 DNA reads as TGTGCCAGCAGTACTCAGGACAGAGCTAACTATGGCTACACCTTC.

The chain recombines TRBV24-1 with TRBJ1-3, with D possibly being TRBD1 (5 bases). The CDR3 consists of 15 residues. V gave up 3 bases and J gave up 0 bases, with 8 bases separating them. The V gene's germline CDR1 is KGHDR and CDR2 SFDVKD. CDR3 residues: CATSDTRDSGNTIYF. CDR3 DNA: TGTGCCACCAGTGATACCAGGGACTCTGGAAACACCATATATTTT.

V usage is TRBV11-3 and J usage is TRBJ2-7; D is perhaps TRBD1 (6 bases). The germline V gene has CDR1 SGHNT and CDR2 YENEEA. This CDR3 spans 15 amino acids. V was cut by 1 base and J by 1 base, with 11 bases left in between. The CDR3 protein is CASSLGDNPSYEQYF. In nucleotides, the CDR3 is TGTGCCAGCAGCTTAGGGGACAACCCTTCCTACGAGCAGTACTTC.

The gene calls are TRBV10-3 and TRBJ2-7, with TRBD1 as a possible D gene (5 bases). The V gene lost 2 bases and the J gene lost 7 bases, with 18 bases spanning the gap. From germline, CDR1 is ENHRY and CDR2 SYGVKD. This CDR3 comprises 15 residues. CDR3 bases: TGTGCCATCAGTGAGGTGCTCAGGGCAATGGGGGAGCAGTACTTC. Translation: CAISEVLRAMGEQYF.

This chain links TRBV18 with TRBJ1-3; D gene unclear. Germline CDR1 KGHSH, CDR2 LQKENI. CDR3 length equals 16 residues. Trimming stripped 3 bases from V and 0 bases from J, with 12 bases between. The CDR3 nucleotides are TGTGCCAGCTCACCGCGGGATTCCTACTCTGGAAACACCATATATTTT. Its protein product is CASSPRDSYSGNTIYF.

The V gene is TRBV12-3 or TRBV12-4, the J gene TRBJ2-5; unclear D gene. This CDR3 spans 13 amino acids. With 6 bases removed from V and 13 bases from J, the gap between germline ends came to 21 bases. The DNA of the CDR3 is TGTGCCAGCAGCCCTGTTGGAATGATGAACCCGTACTTC. Its translation: CASSPVGMMNPYF.

This chain uses TRBV7-2 with TRBJ1-1, with TRBD1 as a possible D gene (5 bases). The V gene lost 1 base and the J gene lost 1 base, with 7 bases spanning the gap. Germline lookup yields CDR1 SGHTA and CDR2 FQGNSA. The CDR3 covers 14 residues. For the CDR3, the DNA is TGTGCCAGCAGCTTAGAACAGGCGAACACTGAAGCTTTCTTT. This codes for CASSLEQANTEAFF.

The rearrangement links TRBV9 to TRBJ2-1, with D maybe TRBD2 (5 bases). Between the trimmed V and J ends, which lost 2 bases and 0 bases, there was a span of 9 bases. Germline loops: CDR1 SGDLS, CDR2 YYNGEE. The CDR3 is made up of 15 amino acids. The DNA of the CDR3 is TGTGCCAGCAGCGTGCTGGGGAGCTCCTACAATGAGCAGTTCTTC. It codes for CASSVLGSSYNEQFF. Full variable domain (outside the CDR3, taken from reference TRBV9 and TRBJ2-1): DSGVTQTPKHLITATGQRVTLRCSPRSGDLSVYWYQQSLDQGLQFLIQYYNGEERAKGNILERFSAQQFPDLHSELNLSSLELGDSALYFCASSVLGSSYNEQFFGPGTRLTVL.

This sequence joins TRBV28 and TRBJ2-7; 8 positions match TRBD2. The germline gives CDR1 MDHEN, CDR2 SYDVKM. The junction had 12 bases not matched to a gene; V was cut back by 7 bases and J by 4 bases. CDR3 length equals 15 residues. CDR3 nucleotides: TGTGCCAGCACCCTCAGCGGGGGCCTTGAATACGAGCAGTACTTC. Its translation is CASTLSGGLEYEQYF.

The chain recombines TRBV28 with TRBJ2-2; D uncertain. CDR3 length equals 15 residues. V lost 4 bases to trimming and J lost 6 bases, with 15 bases between them. Germline CDR1 and CDR2: MDHEN and SYDVKM. The CDR3 DNA follows: TGTGCCAGCAGTTGGGCGAGCCTTAGAGCCGGGGAGCTGTTTTTT. It encodes CASSWASLRAGELFF.

Concerning this clone: This sample includes further DNA sequences coding for the same CDR3. The V gene is TRBV5-6, the J gene TRBJ1-1, with a weak D call TRBD1 (5 bases). Trimming pared 1 base from V and 2 bases from J, leaving 6 bases between. The CDR3 consists of 13 residues. Germline lookup yields CDR1 SGHDT and CDR2 YYEEEE. CDR3 DNA sequence: TGTGCCAGCAGCTTGAGGGGAAACACTGAAGCTTTCTTT. Translation gives CASSLRGNTEAFF.

V gene TRBV28 combines with J gene TRBJ1-4, with 7 bases fitting TRBD1. The germline gives CDR1 MDHEN, CDR2 SYDVKM. V trimming: 8 bases; J trimming: 8 bases; junction bases outside the gene matches: 14. The CDR3 loop spans 15 amino acids. The CDR3: CASRYSRGRGEKLFF. The CDR3 bases are TGTGCCAGCCGTTACTCTAGGGGGCGCGGGGAAAAACTGTTTTTT.